The subject of this entry is one T cell receptor (beta chain). This receptor's antigen is unknown. No base quality values were provided; no much bigger clone lies one nucleotide off. mRNA, which captures expressed receptors, was used instead of genomic DNA for quantification of TCRbeta repertoires. Without any cell sorting, leukocytes from the buffy coat were collected into Trizol, and RNA was extracted using the Direct-zol RNA MiniPrep Plus kit. EDTA blood tubes were spun right away at 4 degrees C to separate plasma, buffy coat and red blood cells. Libraries were built with PCR. The listed sequencing device is Illumina MiSeq. SMARTScribe reverse transcriptase and a 5' template-switch oligo, by which a universal priming site was added, were used for cDNA synthesis. The template-switch oligo carried a 12-nucleotide random unique molecular identifier (UMI) that tagged each cDNA molecule. During reverse transcription, TCRbeta transcripts were targeted using chain-specific reverse primers. Leftover template-switch adapters were removed by uracil DNA glycosylase treatment, and cDNA was purified using a Qiagen MinElute kit. The first PCR ran for around 23 cycles with KAPA HiFi HotStart ReadyMix and step-out primers, divided among four 50 microliter reactions. First-round PCR products were gel-purified before further amplification. Illumina Nextera adapters were attached in a second PCR of 7 to 8 cycles, and the libraries were then purified and pooled. A 50-nucleotide 5' read captured the UMI barcode for each TCRbeta molecule. Per the original workflow: Using the MIGEC toolkit, reads were grouped by UMI into consensus reads. PEAR was used to merge forward and reverse consensus reads, producing the final reads. Identical UMI-sequence pairs found in more than one library were treated as cross-sample contamination and removed by a custom decontamination script. MIGMAP, a wrapper around IgBLAST, was used to carry out V(D)J assignment and CDR3 extraction. A TCR clonotype was defined as sharing the same V gene, J gene and CDR3 amino acid sequence, and CDR1 and CDR2 were not sequenced. TCRdb reanalyzed the raw reads on its own, using fastp at Q25 for trimming and MiXCR for clone calling, and kept in-frame beta chains. Rows with a matching CDR3 protein are joined into one entry that keeps the most common DNA and genes. The authors' filters were not applied to this entry. Across this sample there are about 3,900 distinct CDR3 sequences, with over 50% seen only once. The top ten clones comprise roughly 25% of the sample.

Measured from the cysteine to the phenylalanine, the CDR3 is 16 residues long. Only the CDR3 portion is preserved as DNA: 48 bases, with reading frame beginning at the first base. The germline V gene (reference sequence) gives CDR1 as GTSNPN and CDR2 as SVGIG. Relative to germline, V is missing 2 bases and J is missing 0 bases, with 9 bases of the junction outside any gene match. This entry comes from a study of robustness of blood B and T cell sequencing (dated by TCRdb to the late 2010s). Regarding the complete study: The study aimed to determine how much peripheral blood is needed to reliably characterize an individual's TCRbeta and IgG repertoires. Two replicate TCRbeta cDNA libraries were prepared from one shared RNA pool from a single 10 ml draw, serving as technical replicates. Each of the approximately nine independently drawn blood samples had its TCRbeta and IgG repertoires measured.

Overall study outcomes, separate from this receptor: Immediate fractionation was required for EDTA tubes, so the use of EDTA tubes in multi-site collections was limited. Across technical replicate libraries, around 96% of the top 10,000 TCRbeta clonotypes in one library were also found in the other. TCRbeta rarefaction curves did not fully plateau, suggesting under-sequencing or many low-abundance clonotypes. Combining 3 or 4 tubes (about 27-45 ml blood) brought coverage of the top 10,000 TCRbeta clonotypes close to saturation. The 1,000 most abundant TCRbeta clonotypes from the pooled draws were found in every single 10 ml sample. Pooling tubes did not make the overlap of rare TCRbeta clonotypes any better, which implies that much larger blood volumes would be needed to capture those rare clonotypes. Evidence of cross-contamination, likely resulting from batch processing, was observed in one pair of TCRbeta libraries, and the UMI-sequence pairs shared between the two libraries were removed.

The clonotype originates from a human donor in good health. Sequencing was performed on peripheral blood. This chain is built from TRBV30 and TRBJ1-1; TRBD1 agrees with 7 junctional bases. The bases read TGTGCCTGGAGTCAAGCAGGGGGAGGAATGAACACTGAAGCTTTCTTT. This sequence encodes CAWSQAGGGMNTEAFF.